This record covers a single T cell receptor beta chain. The sample belongs to a study of blood T cell repertoires in COVID-19. Looking at the study overall: Acute-phase and convalescent COVID-19 samples originated in the United States, Italy and Spain. PBMCs, B-cell-depleted T cells, or T cells provided the cDNA or gDNA that made up the material.

Per the study methods: Amplification of reference gene primers provided the estimated nucleated cell counts. The data were produced by immunoSEQ multiplex PCR, yet TCRdb's version contains in-frame clones alone and is incomplete. That table supplies the V and J calls and clone size; D and trimming were determined from the DNA. The sample contains about 68,000 clones, 85% to 95% of which appear only once. V was shortened by 1 base and J by 2 bases, with 17 bases between the two germline ends. In germline, CDR1 is SGHVS, CDR2 FQNEAQ. CDR3 length: 17 amino acids. This clonotype was obtained from an older woman with active COVID-19. The sequenced sample was peripheral blood. This chain links TRBV7-8 with TRBJ2-5, with D perhaps matching TRBD2 (6 bases). CDR3 in amino acids: CASSLEPLRRGQETQYF. The CDR3 DNA follows: TGTGCCAGCAGCTTAGAGCCCTTGAGGCGGGGTCAAGAGACCCAGTACTTC.